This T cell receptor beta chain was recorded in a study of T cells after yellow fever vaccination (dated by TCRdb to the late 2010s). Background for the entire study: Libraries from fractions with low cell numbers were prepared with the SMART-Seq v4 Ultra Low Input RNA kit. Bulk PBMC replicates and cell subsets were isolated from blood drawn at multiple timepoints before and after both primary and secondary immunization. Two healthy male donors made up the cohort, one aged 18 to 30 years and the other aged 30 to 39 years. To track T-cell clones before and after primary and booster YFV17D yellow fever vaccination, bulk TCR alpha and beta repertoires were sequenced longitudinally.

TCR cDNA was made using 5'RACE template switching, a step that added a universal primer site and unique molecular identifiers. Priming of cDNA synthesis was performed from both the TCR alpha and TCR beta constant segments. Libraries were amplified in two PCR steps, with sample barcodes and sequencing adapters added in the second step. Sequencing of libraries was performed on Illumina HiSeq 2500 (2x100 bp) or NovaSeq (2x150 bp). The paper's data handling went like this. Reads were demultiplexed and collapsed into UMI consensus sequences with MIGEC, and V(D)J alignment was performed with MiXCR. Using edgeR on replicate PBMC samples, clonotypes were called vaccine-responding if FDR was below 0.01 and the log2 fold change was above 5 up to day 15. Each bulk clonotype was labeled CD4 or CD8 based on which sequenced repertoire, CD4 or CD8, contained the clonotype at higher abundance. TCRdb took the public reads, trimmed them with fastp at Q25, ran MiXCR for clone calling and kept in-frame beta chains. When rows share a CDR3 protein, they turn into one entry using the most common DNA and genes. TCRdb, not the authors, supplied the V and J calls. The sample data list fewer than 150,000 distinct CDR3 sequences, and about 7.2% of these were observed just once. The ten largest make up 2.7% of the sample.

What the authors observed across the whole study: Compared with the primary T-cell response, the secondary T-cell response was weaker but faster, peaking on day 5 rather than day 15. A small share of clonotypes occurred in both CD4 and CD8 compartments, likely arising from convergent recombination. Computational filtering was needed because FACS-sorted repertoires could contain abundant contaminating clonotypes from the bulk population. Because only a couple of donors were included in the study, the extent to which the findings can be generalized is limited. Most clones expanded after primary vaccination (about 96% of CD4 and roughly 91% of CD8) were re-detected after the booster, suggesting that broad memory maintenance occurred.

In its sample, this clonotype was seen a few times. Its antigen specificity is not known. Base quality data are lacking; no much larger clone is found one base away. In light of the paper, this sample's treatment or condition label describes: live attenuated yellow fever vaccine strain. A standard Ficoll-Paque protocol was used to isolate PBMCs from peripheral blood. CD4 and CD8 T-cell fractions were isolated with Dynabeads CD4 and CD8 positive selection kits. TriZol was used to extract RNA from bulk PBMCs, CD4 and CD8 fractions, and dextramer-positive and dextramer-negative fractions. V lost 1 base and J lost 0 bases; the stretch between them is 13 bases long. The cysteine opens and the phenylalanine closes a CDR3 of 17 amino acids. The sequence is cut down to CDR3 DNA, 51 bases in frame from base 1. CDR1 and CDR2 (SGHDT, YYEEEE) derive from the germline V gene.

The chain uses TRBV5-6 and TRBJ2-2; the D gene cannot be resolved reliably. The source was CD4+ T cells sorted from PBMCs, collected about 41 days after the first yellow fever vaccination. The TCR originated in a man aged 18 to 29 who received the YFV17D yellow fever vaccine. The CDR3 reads CASSLFDFGANTGELFF. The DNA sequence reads TGTGCCAGCAGCTTGTTCGACTTTGGGGCGAACACCGGGGAGCTGTTTTTT.